Following are 3 T cell receptor beta chains from one sample sequenced in a study of shared clonotypes between healthy human individuals. Profiling relied on immunoSEQ multiplex PCR, and the TCRdb table lists in-frame clones only, not all of them. There are 400,000 to 600,000 clones in the sample; around 79% occur only once, and 13% lies in the top ten. Sequences were obtained from PBMCs. All receptors come from a middle-aged woman in good health. Some clones in this sample may be carry-over from other donors' samples.

This chain joins TRBV2 and TRBJ2-7, with 9 bases matching TRBD1. The CDR3 is made up of 14 amino acids. V trimming: 6 bases; J trimming: 7 bases; junction bases outside the gene matches: 10. Per the germline V gene, CDR1 is SNHLY and CDR2 is FYNNEI. Written as DNA, the CDR3 is TGTGCCAGCAGACCTGGGACAGGGAAGGGAGAGCAGTACTTC. Translating it yields CASRPGTGKGEQYF.

V is TRBV30 and J is TRBJ2-5, with 9 bases lining up with TRBD2. Germline trimming cut 1 base from V and 5 bases from J; bases unmatched to any gene: 8. The germline gives CDR1 GTSNPN, CDR2 SVGIG (reference sequence). CDR3 length: 15 residues. CDR3 sequence: CAWSDWREGRETQYF. The CDR3 DNA reads TGTGCCTGGAGTGATTGGCGGGAGGGCCGGGAGACCCAGTACTTC.

The V gene is TRBV2, the J gene TRBJ2-7; TRBD2 agrees at 11 bases. V trimming: 7 bases; J trimming: 5 bases; junction bases outside the gene matches: 10. The length of the CDR3 is 15 residues. Germline V gives CDR1 SNHLY, CDR2 FYNNEI. The CDR3 nucleotides read TGTGCCAGCACCGCGACTAGCGGGACTCTTCACGAGCAGTACTTC. Translating it yields CASTATSGTLHEQYF.